This TCR beta chain was identified during a study of CD8 T cells in Susac syndrome. Findings and limits, study-wide: The study recognized that its TCR sequencing and HLA analysis covered a relatively small number of individuals.

The V end was cut by 8 bases, the J end by 0 bases, with 7 bases between. Germline V gene sequence: CDR1 LNHNV, CDR2 YYDKDF (reference sequence). The CDR3 spans 13 residues. Negative isolation was applied to CD8+ and CD4+ T cells, and FACS enrichment was applied to TEMRA cells. cDNA came from approximately 0.5 to 1 ug RNA primed by random hexamers. Across 54 Vbeta and 13 Jbeta, TCR beta CDR3 was amplified with immunoSEQ multiplex PCR. One entry per CDR3 protein, called by TCRdb with MiXCR from the immunoSEQ multiplex PCR reads. Of 140,000 or so distinct CDR3 sequences in the sample, 85% to 95% were seen once. About this clonotype itself: No antigen is known for it.

Sequenced sample: CD4+ T cells from PBMCs. The sequence derives from a human donor with multiple sclerosis. The chain recombines TRBV15 with TRBJ1-4, with D hard to call. The CDR3 here is CATGKTTNEKLFF. The CDR3 nucleotides read TGTGCCACCGGAAAGACAACTAATGAAAAACTGTTTTTT.